The 14 T cell receptor beta chains given below trace back to one sample, sequenced in a study of Graves' ophthalmopathy and Graves' hyperthyroidism. The authors amplified TCR beta CDR3 regions, and they did so from RNA transcripts for repertoire sequencing. After a first-round RT-PCR with HTBI primers, a second-round multiplex PCR was run. TCRdb independently ran MiXCR on the multiplex PCR reads; one entry per CDR3 protein. Of 600,000 to 650,000 distinct CDR3 sequences listed, about a fifth were seen once; the top ten hold more than 5.5%. Source material: peripheral blood. The receptor set was obtained from a woman aged 18-35 years with stable Graves' hyperthyroidism. Some clones in this sample may be carry-over from other donors' samples.

This clonotype was seen at least ten times. The chain links TRBV7-6 to TRBJ2-5, with D perhaps assigned TRBD1 or TRBD2 (5 bases each). From germline, CDR1 is SGHVS and CDR2 FNYEAQ. The V and J ends lost 5 bases and 5 bases respectively, with 18 bases between them. This CDR3 spans 15 amino acids. This CDR3 reads CASSTSGTRGETQYF. Here the CDR3 DNA reads TGTGCCAGCAGCACCTCCGGGACGCGTGGGGAGACCCAGTACTTC.

This chain uses TRBV15 with TRBJ1-5, with 8 bases matching TRBD1. CDR1 is LNHNV and CDR2 is YYDKDF in the germline V gene (reference sequence). J gave up 7 bases and V 3 bases, and 8 bases lay outside the gene matches. This CDR3 region has 15 residues. CDR3 sequence (DNA): TGTGCCACCAGCAGGACCCCAGGGGGCGAACAGCCCCAGCATTTT. This encodes CATSRTPGGEQPQHF.

The chain joins TRBV2 to TRBJ2-7; D is perhaps TRBD1 or TRBD2 (5 bases each). The germline V gene encodes CDR1 SNHLY and CDR2 FYNNEI. This CDR3 spans 14 amino acids. Trimming left V 7 bases short and J 2 bases short, with 15 bases between. The DNA for the CDR3 is TGTGCCAGCATGGGACGATTCTTAACCTACGAGCAGTACTTC. Encoded protein: CASMGRFLTYEQYF.

This clonotype was seen ten or more times. The V gene is TRBV7-3, the J gene TRBJ2-7, with D possibly being TRBD1 (7 bases). From germline, CDR1 is SGHTA and CDR2 FQGTGA. The CDR3 spans 19 residues. V lost 5 bases and J lost 1, with 27 bases in between. The DNA for the CDR3 is TGTGCCAGCAGCACCCTAGGAGGGGGCGAGGGTGCCGCGTCCTACGAGCAGTACTTC. Amino acid sequence: CASSTLGGGEGAASYEQYF.

This clonotype was observed at least ten times. This chain links TRBV29-1 with TRBJ2-5, with 10 bases aligning to TRBD2. Germline V CDR1 and CDR2: SQVTM, ANQGSEA. This CDR3 region has 14 residues. V was clipped by 3 bases and J by 4 bases; unmatched bases: 5. The DNA for the CDR3 is TGCAGCGTTGAGAGCGGGGGGGCCGGAGAGACCCAGTACTTC. The encoded protein is CSVESGGAGETQYF.

This clonotype has just a few counts. V and J are TRBV4-2 and TRBJ2-5, with 12 bases matching TRBD2. The CDR3 totals 18 residues. After removal of 0 bases from V and 4 bases from J, the junction contained 9 bases not matched to a gene. Per the germline V gene, CDR1 is LGHNA and CDR2 is YNFKEQ. CDR3 sequence: CASSQDGPSGGALETQYF. In DNA form, the CDR3 reads TGTGCCAGCAGCCAAGACGGCCCTAGCGGGGGGGCCCTAGAGACCCAGTACTTC.

At least ten counts were recorded for this clonotype. V and J are TRBV19 and TRBJ1-2; no clear D gene. The germline CDR1 and CDR2 sequences are LNHDA and SQIVND (reference sequence). Trimming stripped 3 bases from V and 1 base from J, with 3 bases between. The length of the CDR3 is 12 residues. This CDR3 reads CASSILNYGYTF. Here the CDR3 DNA reads TGTGCCAGTAGTATTCTTAACTATGGCTACACCTTC.

Ten or more counts support this clonotype. This rearrangement joins TRBV7-9 to TRBJ1-1; tentative D call: TRBD1 (5 bases). Germline values: CDR1 SEHNR, CDR2 FQNEAQ (reference sequence). This CDR3 contains 12 residues. V shed 4 bases and J shed 5 bases, with 8 bases lying between them. The CDR3 reads CASSSGRTEAFF. In DNA, the CDR3 is TGTGCCAGCAGCTCAGGGAGGACTGAAGCTTTCTTT.

This clonotype was picked up many times. The chain is built from TRBV30 and TRBJ1-5; D is perhaps TRBD1 (5 bases). CDR3 length: 14 residues. The germline V gene encodes CDR1 GTSNPN and CDR2 SVGIG (reference sequence). The germline V and J ends were trimmed by 0 bases and 2 bases, with 8 bases remaining between them. CDR3 sequence: CAWSVGAGNQPQHF. The CDR3 region has the DNA TGTGCCTGGAGTGTAGGGGCAGGCAATCAGCCCCAGCATTTT.

V and J are TRBV15 and TRBJ2-7; TRBD1 or TRBD2 may be the D gene (5 bases each). The V gene lost 5 bases and the J gene lost 2 bases, with 13 bases spanning the gap. CDR1 and CDR2 from the germline V gene are LNHNV and YYDKDF (reference sequence). The CDR3 contains 14 residues. CDR3 sequence reads: CATSSGTEPYEQYF. As DNA, the CDR3 is TGTGCCACCAGCTCCGGGACCGAACCCTACGAGCAGTACTTC.

This clonotype was seen ten or more times. The V and J genes are TRBV2 and TRBJ2-5; a possible D gene is TRBD1 (5 bases). Trimming pared 4 bases from V and 0 bases from J, leaving 9 bases between. CDR3 size: 14 residues. The germline V gene encodes CDR1 SNHLY and CDR2 FYNNEI. The CDR3 region is CASSVVRDQETQYF. In DNA form, the CDR3 reads TGTGCCAGCAGTGTGGTCAGGGACCAAGAGACCCAGTACTTC.

This clonotype was picked up many times. The chain combines TRBV20-1 with TRBJ1-6, with D possibly being TRBD1 (5 bases). Deletions cut 0 bases from V and 0 bases from J, with 15 bases between. This CDR3 comprises 18 residues. The V gene's germline CDR1 is DFQATT and CDR2 SNEGSKA (reference sequence). CDR3 protein: CSARDRGEGNSYNSPLHF. CDR3 sequence (DNA): TGCAGTGCTAGAGATCGGGGGGAGGGGAACTCCTATAATTCACCCCTCCACTTT.

This clonotype has a count of ten or more. The gene calls are TRBV20-1 and TRBJ2-7; 7 bases agree with TRBD1. Losses at the gene ends were 1 base for V and 2 bases for J; bases not matched to a gene: 5. Looked up from germline, CDR1 is DFQATT and CDR2 is SNEGSKA (reference sequence). CDR3 length: 14 residues. The CDR3 nucleotides read TGCAGTGCTAGAGTAACGGACAGGCCCTACGAGCAGTACTTC. Translated: CSARVTDRPYEQYF.

This clonotype was seen at least ten times. The chain links TRBV20-1 to TRBJ2-7; tentatively, D is TRBD1 (7 bases). The CDR3 covers 13 residues. With 6 bases removed from V and 4 bases from J, the gap between germline ends came to 16 bases. The V gene's germline CDR1 is DFQATT and CDR2 SNEGSKA (reference sequence). DNA for the CDR3: TGCAGTGCCGGGGGTCAGGGGGTGTACGAGCAGTACTTC. This gives the protein CSAGGQGVYEQYF.